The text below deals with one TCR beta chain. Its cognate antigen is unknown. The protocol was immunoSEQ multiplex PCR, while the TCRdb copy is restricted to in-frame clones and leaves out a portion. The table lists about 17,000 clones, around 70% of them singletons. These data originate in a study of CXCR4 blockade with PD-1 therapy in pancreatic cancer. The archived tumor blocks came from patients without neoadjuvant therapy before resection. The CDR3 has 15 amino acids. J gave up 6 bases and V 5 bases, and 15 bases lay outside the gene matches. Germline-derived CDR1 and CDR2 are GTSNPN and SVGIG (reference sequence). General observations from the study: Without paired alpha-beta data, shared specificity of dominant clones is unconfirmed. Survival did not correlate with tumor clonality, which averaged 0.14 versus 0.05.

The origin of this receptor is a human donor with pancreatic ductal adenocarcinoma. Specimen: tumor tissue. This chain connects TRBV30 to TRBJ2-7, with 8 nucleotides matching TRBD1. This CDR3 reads CAWVGPGQVKGEQYF. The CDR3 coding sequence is TGTGCCTGGGTGGGACCGGGACAGGTGAAAGGCGAGCAGTACTTC.